This T cell receptor (beta chain) originates from a study of cytomegalovirus exposure and HLA in healthy donors (dated by TCRdb to about 2017). General notes on the study: An earlier analysis of about 560 of the donors reported roughly 300 Gb of sequence data and 117 million unique TCR beta sequences obtained from about 179 million T cells. Roughly 300 gigabases of sequencing data and 70 million to 100 million unique TCR sequences were included in an early release covering about 600 HLA-typed donors. Every repertoire in the discovery cohort had been generated on one and the same sequencing platform. Of the 300 to 450 genotyped donors, roughly 76% were placed in the genetic ancestry cluster associated with self-reported Caucasian donors. Both class I and class II loci were covered by HLA typing, at four-digit resolution. The study profiled the T cell repertoires of hundreds of subjects by immunosequencing and related them to cytomegalovirus serostatus. Donor age, sex, ethnicity and CMV serostatus were compiled alongside the repertoire data. The study combined high-throughput TCR immunosequencing, statistical association of individual TCRs with disease status, and machine learning to predict cytomegalovirus infection status. Across approximately 420 genotyped donors of the cohort, an average of roughly 250,000 unique TCR beta nucleotide sequences per donor were sequenced, and 15% to 20% of those sequences were non-productive. To decide whether each TCR beta V gene segment behaved as functional or pseudogenic, an earlier analysis of nearly 600 of the donors relied on high-throughput TCR beta sequencing. Typing coverage varied by locus: about 620-630 donors for A, B, C, DRB1 and DQB1; more than 500 for DQA1; more than 600 for DPA1; approximately 470 for DPB1. Four to six DR-DQ haplotypes were handled as single units for association and clustering, since linkage in the cohort was strong. To study patterns of TCR occurrence, a later analysis re-analyzed previously published TCR beta repertoires from 666 donors and added high-resolution HLA genotyping. A separate validation cohort of over a hundred different subjects was used in addition to the roughly 700-subject first cohort. In the later analysis, no new phenotypic data were used to find candidate immune exposures; instead, reliance was placed on TCR beta sequences and their occurrence across donors. A later genetic analysis took genome-wide SNP genotypes for about three fifths of the 666 donors and used that subset as a discovery cohort. The study aimed to test whether cataloging public T cell receptors could reveal signatures of past pathogen exposure. Results and caveats for the whole study, not just this receptor: In both the original and validation cohorts, the classifier was reported to diagnose cytomegalovirus status with high specificity and sensitivity. According to a later analysis, TCR association rates differed among HLA loci, with DRB1 alleles showing the most associated TCRs and HLA-C alleles showing the fewest. A later genetic analysis reported fewer N-insertions in productive TCRs among donors in an Asian-associated ancestry cluster than the roughly 620-donor mean. Correlated functional status among segregating V segments might reflect linkage disequilibrium, but an unknown experimental factor could not be ruled out. In an earlier analysis of 500 to 650 of the donors, most TCR beta V segments appeared in productive rearrangements about 90% or about 30% of the time, broadly matching IMGT annotations. A further reported finding was that TCR beta sequences accurately predicted the HLA-A and HLA-B alleles for most subjects in the first cohort. A later analysis associated approximately 17,000 TCR beta sequences with specific HLA alleles at a false discovery rate of 0.05. A few of the identified cytomegalovirus-associated TCR beta chains were confirmed in vitro to be specific for cytomegalovirus antigens. Because the 87-base-pair reads could not distinguish some IMGT-functional V segments, including TRBV6-2 and TRBV6-3, those segments were excluded. Strong co-occurrence of HLA alleles, especially DR and DQ, made assigning TCR associations to individual alleles difficult. Around 16 rarely observed V segments, including chromosome 9 orphons, were excluded from the earlier analysis of some 590 of the donors because counts were too low. It was suggested by the authors that the approach could potentially be generalized to other disease states and immunological phenotypes. In this cohort, only TCR beta chains were sequenced, and detectable features were limited by the absence of alpha or paired-chain data. Immune exposure information for the cohort was limited to CMV serostatus. Presence/absence analyses assumed roughly uniform sequencing depth across donors, an assumption that may not hold. An association between a missense DCLRE1C variant and V-gene and J-gene trimming of TCR beta chains was found in a later genetic analysis and replicated in an independent cohort. The study gave a list of 150 to 200 TCR beta chains associated with cytomegalovirus. A later analysis found that HLA-associated TCR beta chains were more clonally expanded and had lower generation probabilities than equally common non-associated chains. Because HLA typing was missing for some donors at each locus, association tests included only the typed subset. Most CMV-associated TCR beta chains appeared to be HLA-restricted in a later analysis, and the HLA associations seemed to be driven largely by CMV exposure. A group of highly shared sequence variants was considered likely to be a technical artifact of the sequencing pipeline. Across donors, most TCR sequences were observed very rarely, whereas some public TCRs were present in many individuals. Several of the top co-occurrence clusters appeared to be linked to parvovirus B19, influenza, CMV and Epstein-Barr virus, according to a later analysis.

The cohort comprised some 680 healthy bone marrow donors. All cohort members were sampled while nominally healthy, although unrecorded immune exposures were likely present. The donor was CMV seronegative and belonged to the group of 352 seronegative cohort members. Every donor gave a peripheral blood sample, and the peripheral blood mononuclear cells from that sample were used for TCR beta sequencing. Genomic DNA was extracted from the blood cell samples with the Qiagen DNeasy Blood Extraction Kit. About this clone: Its cognate antigen has yet to be identified. The sample holds no much larger clone one base away, and base qualities are not on file.

The library was prepared using the immunoSEQ multiplex PCR assay. For the multiplex PCR, a mixture combining 60 forward primers for TCR Vbeta segments and 13 reverse primers for TCR Jbeta segments was used. The CDR3 region of rearranged TCR beta genes was amplified from genomic DNA with a multiplex PCR assay. On the Illumina HiSeq System, the amplified TCR beta libraries were sequenced as 87-base-pair reads. The source study handled its data this way. Across the 700 or so repertoires, a later analysis counted some 81 million unique TCR beta chains, some 11 million of which were shared by at least two donors. A nearest-neighbor algorithm error-corrected the raw reads and collapsed the reads into unique sequences, merging closely related sequences to remove PCR and sequencing errors. V, D and J gene segments were assigned by aligning CDR3 sequences to IMGT reference sequences. For a sequence to be retained, a match of at least six nucleotides was required to both a V gene segment and a J gene segment. Rearrangements were called productive when the CDR3 lacked stop codons and stayed in frame with V and J; all others were non-productive. Following IMGT convention, CDR3 was defined as the stretch from the second conserved V-encoded cysteine up to the conserved J-encoded phenylalanine. Sequences without an unambiguous match to a single V gene segment were excluded from the earlier analysis of about 630 of the donors. In an earlier analysis of 587 of the donors, a V segment was called functional when productive rearrangements were above 56.7%, and segregating when the standard deviation between donors exceeded 5%. A statistical classification framework was built for diagnosing cytomegalovirus status from the catalog of TCR beta chain sequences. In a later analysis, TCR nucleotide sequences were compared against IMGT/GENE-DB human TR gene sequences so that V and J genes could be assigned. In a later analysis, CDR3 sequences and most-parsimonious VDJ recombination scenarios were assigned using the TCRdist pipeline. In a later analysis, each TCR beta chain was defined by its CDR3 amino acid sequence together with its V-gene family, and reads lacking a unique V-gene family were excluded. To address suspected cross-contamination and a sequencing artifact, a later analysis removed several hundred highly shared, low-generation-probability nucleotide sequences. In a later analysis, a clonal expansion index was calculated for each public chain from normalized within-repertoire ranks of inferred template counts. In a later analysis, generation probabilities were computed with a VDJ recombination model fitted to out-of-frame rearrangements, and the resulting probabilities were checked against IGoR. In a later analysis, TCR-TCR, TCR-HLA and TCR-CMV co-occurrence was scored with hypergeometric tests, and a repertoire-size bias correction was applied to TCR pairs. In a later analysis, false discovery rates were estimated by permuting HLA or CMV assignments 20 times. A later analysis grouped co-occurring TCRs with DBSCAN, adding TCRdist sequence similarity when clustering within HLA-allele-positive subsets. Co-occurrence clustering excluded repertoires with fewer than 30,000 or more than 120,000 public chains, plus five with anomalous nucleotide sharing. In TCRdb, the immuneACCESS table is reduced to in-frame sequences with V and J assigned. These tables do not hold every clone; where another copy was compared, an unresolved V gene accounts for under half, and the others remain unexplained. That table supplies the V and J calls and clone size; D and trimming were determined from the DNA. The sample table shows about 190,000 clones, and under 85% are seen once. Clones ranked in the top ten supply around 1.6% of the sample.

The CDR3 contains 17 residues, cysteine and phenylalanine counted. This entry keeps only the CDR3 DNA: 51 bases, framed from base 1. Recombination linked TRBV12-2 to TRBJ1-4. TRBV12-2 is noted as a pseudogene. The source material was PBMCs. The receptor comes from a woman aged 18-29 years in good health and CMV-seronegative. CDR3 protein: CASRSKEGSTAGEKLFF. The base sequence is TGTGCAAGTCGCTCCAAAGAGGGTAGTACCGCAGGCGAAAAACTGTTTTTT.